This TCR beta chain is drawn from a study of blood T cell repertoires in COVID-19. On the study more broadly: Sample material is recorded as cDNA or gDNA derived from T cells, B-cell-depleted T cells, or PBMCs.

The study counted Cohort 3 donors as recovered given two negative PCRs, clearance, or symptom resolution. CDR3 length: 12 residues. V was shortened by 5 bases and J by 5 bases, with 9 bases between the two germline ends. The protocol was immunoSEQ multiplex PCR, while the TCRdb copy is restricted to in-frame clones and leaves out a portion. The sample carries approximately 310,000 clones, about 89% recorded once. The chain combines TRBV12-3 or TRBV12-4 with TRBJ2-5; D not resolved. The TCR originated in a man in his sixties who had recovered from COVID-19. The source material was PBMCs or T cells enriched from blood (not recorded which). This CDR3 is CASSRIRETQYF. CDR3 nucleotide sequence: TGTGCCAGCAGTCGAATACGGGAGACCCAGTACTTC.